The source of this TCR beta chain is a study of cytomegalovirus exposure and HLA in healthy donors. There are a few counts of this clone. Unmatched junction bases numbered 6, after V lost 1 base and J lost 7 bases. This CDR3 spans 15 amino acids. CDR1 and CDR2 from the germline V gene are SGHAT and FQNNGV. The PCR ran on 60 Vbeta and 13 Jbeta primers. This table comes from immunoSEQ multiplex PCR, and its TCRdb copy is limited to in-frame clones, with some not included. The data contain approximately 190,000 clones, 65% to 85% of them singletons. The sequenced sample was PBMCs. The clonotype originates from a man aged 40-49 years in good health and CMV-seropositive. The rearrangement joins TRBV11-2 to TRBJ2-1, with TRBD2 identical over 8 bases. CDR3 region: CASSLVGLGGNEQFF. The CDR3 coding sequence is TGTGCCAGCAGCTTAGTGGGACTAGGAGGGAATGAGCAGTTCTTC.